This T cell receptor beta chain was identified in a study of T cells in Graves' hyperthyroidism and ophthalmopathy. Turning to the study itself: Peripheral blood was taken when the disease was first diagnosed, before any treatment began.

Amplification targeted TCR beta CDR3 regions from RNA transcripts. The HTBI set primed first-round TCR CDR3 RT-PCR. TCRdb recomputed calls from the multiplex PCR reads with MiXCR, one row per CDR3 protein. The table includes about 840,000 distinct CDR3 sequences, 38% detected once. The CDR3 covers 14 residues. V lost 1 base and J lost 5; bases outside the gene matches: 4. The germline V gene encodes CDR1 SGHVS and CDR2 FNYEAQ. This clonotype was seen many times. The J gene is TRBJ2-5, the V gene TRBV7-6; TRBD1 matches 7 bases. The source material was blood. The sequence derives from a man aged 18 to 29 with Graves' hyperthyroidism. The chain's CDR3 is CASSLGGRGETQYF. The DNA for the CDR3 is TGTGCCAGCAGCTTAGGAGGCAGGGGGGAGACCCAGTACTTC.